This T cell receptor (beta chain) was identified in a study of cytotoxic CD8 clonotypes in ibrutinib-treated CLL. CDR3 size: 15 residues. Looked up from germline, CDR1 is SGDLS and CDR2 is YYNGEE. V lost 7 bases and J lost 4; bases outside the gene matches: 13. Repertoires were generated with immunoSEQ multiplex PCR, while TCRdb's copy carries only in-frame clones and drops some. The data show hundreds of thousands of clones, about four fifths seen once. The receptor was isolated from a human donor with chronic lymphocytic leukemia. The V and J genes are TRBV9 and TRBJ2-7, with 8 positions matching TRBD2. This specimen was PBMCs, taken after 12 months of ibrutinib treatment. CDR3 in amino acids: CASAAGVSGEYEQYF. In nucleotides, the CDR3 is TGTGCCAGCGCTGCCGGGGTTAGCGGGGAGTACGAGCAGTACTTC.